Listed below are T cell receptor beta chains from one sample, sequenced in a study of cytomegalovirus exposure and HLA in healthy donors. Assay: immunoSEQ multiplex PCR; the TCRdb copy retains only in-frame clones and omits some. The sample consists of 90,000 to 120,000 clones, approximately 79% of them appearing once. The sample comprised PBMCs. The receptors stem from a middle-aged woman in good health and CMV-seropositive. CDR3s include the opening cysteine and the closing phenylalanine or tryptophan. A D gene is named only where the DNA matches it firmly.

v_call: TRBV30; d_call: TRBD1; j_call: TRBJ2-7; cdr3_aa: CASSDRATYEQYF; cdr3_nt: TGTGCCTCGTCGGACAGGGCTACCTACGAGCAGTACTTC
v_call: TRBV5-4; d_call: TRBD2; j_call: TRBJ2-7; cdr3_aa: CASSAGTSGGAAEQYF; cdr3_nt: TGTGCCAGCAGCGCCGGGACTAGCGGGGGGGCCGCCGAGCAGTACTTC
v_call: TRBV7-3; d_call: .; j_call: TRBJ2-1; cdr3_aa: CASSSSVPYNEQFF; cdr3_nt: TGTGCCAGCAGCTCTAGCGTTCCCTACAATGAGCAGTTCTTC
v_call: TRBV28; d_call: .; j_call: TRBJ1-2; cdr3_aa: CASSPTGFYGYTF; cdr3_nt: TGTGCCAGCAGCCCGACAGGTTTTTATGGCTACACCTTC
v_call: TRBV4-1; d_call: .; j_call: TRBJ2-3; cdr3_aa: CASSQDGRGFTDTQYF; cdr3_nt: TGCGCCAGCAGCCAAGATGGGCGGGGTTTCACAGATACGCAGTATTTT
v_call: TRBV7-2; d_call: .; j_call: TRBJ1-2; cdr3_aa: CASSLTRISGYTF; cdr3_nt: TGTGCCAGCAGCCTGACACGAATCAGCGGCTACACCTTC
v_call: TRBV10-3; d_call: TRBD1; j_call: TRBJ1-1; cdr3_aa: CAISESGTGAPEAFF; cdr3_nt: TGTGCCATCAGTGAGTCCGGGACAGGGGCTCCTGAAGCTTTCTTT
v_call: TRBV5-1; d_call: TRBD2; j_call: TRBJ2-1; cdr3_aa: CASSLAGRTYNEQFF; cdr3_nt: TGCGCCAGCAGCTTGGCCGGGAGGACCTACAATGAGCAGTTCTTC
v_call: TRBV30; d_call: .; j_call: TRBJ1-3; cdr3_aa: CAWLEGLGNTIYF; cdr3_nt: TGTGCCTGGTTGGAGGGGCTTGGAAACACCATATATTTT
v_call: TRBV7-2; d_call: .; j_call: TRBJ2-1; cdr3_aa: CASSLDIRDSEQFF; cdr3_nt: TGTGCCAGCAGCTTAGACATCCGGGACTCTGAGCAGTTCTTC
v_call: TRBV5-1; d_call: .; j_call: TRBJ1-1; cdr3_aa: CASLGENTEAFF; cdr3_nt: TGCGCCAGCCTCGGGGAAAACACTGAAGCTTTCTTT
v_call: TRBV5-6; d_call: .; j_call: TRBJ1-2; cdr3_aa: CASVRRGNYGYTF; cdr3_nt: TGTGCCAGCGTACGCAGGGGCAACTATGGCTACACCTTC